The 4 T cell receptor beta chains presented below share a single source sample, sequenced in a study of response to subunit inactivated influenza vaccine. MiXCR was run by TCRdb on the RT-PCR reads, yielding one entry per CDR3 protein. Of roughly 710,000 distinct CDR3 sequences listed, 13% to 15% are singletons. The specimen comprised PBMCs from blood, sampled 14 days before vaccination. The receptors were gathered from a man aged 45-60 years who received an inactivated influenza vaccine.

This sequence joins TRBV6-1 and TRBJ2-3; 9 nucleotides agree with TRBD2. Unmatched junction bases numbered 7, after V lost 6 bases and J lost 0 bases. Germline lookup yields CDR1 MNHNS and CDR2 SASEGT. The CDR3 runs 16 residues. CDR3 protein: CASSQRRGGSTDTQYF. The DNA of the CDR3 is TGTGCCAGCAGCCAAAGGCGGGGGGGAAGCACAGATACGCAGTATTTT.

In its sample, this clonotype was seen many times. The V gene is TRBV5-1, the J gene TRBJ2-2; 9 bases line up with TRBD1. The V gene's germline CDR1 is SGHRS and CDR2 YFSETQ. V lost 5 bases to trimming and J lost 4 bases; unmatched junction nucleotides: 12. The CDR3 consists of 17 residues. The CDR3 DNA sequence: TGCGCCAGCAGTTTTGACACGGACAGGGGAGGCACCGGGGAGCTGTTTTTT. Encoded protein: CASSFDTDRGGTGELFF.

This clonotype has ten or more counts. The chain joins TRBV2 to TRBJ2-2; a weak D match, TRBD1 (5 bases). The germline V and J ends were trimmed by 8 bases and 2 bases, with 15 bases remaining between them. The CDR3 is made up of 15 amino acids. The germline V gene encodes CDR1 SNHLY and CDR2 FYNNEI. In DNA form, the CDR3 reads TGTGCCAGCCGATTAAGTCGGACAAACACCGGGGAGCTGTTTTTT. Translating gives CASRLSRTNTGELFF. Supplemented by reference TRBV2 and TRBJ2-2, the full variable domain reads EPEVTQTPSHQVTQMGQEVILRCVPISNHLYFYWYRQILGQKVEFLVSFYNNEISEKSEIFDDQFSVERPDGSNFTLKIRSTKLEDSAMYFCASRLSRTNTGELFFGEGSRLTVL.

The chain is built from TRBV20-1 and TRBJ2-7, with TRBD2 matching over 13 bases. Germline V gives CDR1 DFQATT, CDR2 SNEGSKA (reference sequence). The trim removed 3 bases at V and 2 bases at J, leaving 4 bases unmatched. This CDR3 comprises 15 residues. The CDR3 sequence: CSARSGLAGAYEQYF. CDR3 nucleotide sequence: TGCAGTGCTAGGTCTGGACTAGCGGGAGCCTACGAGCAGTACTTC.